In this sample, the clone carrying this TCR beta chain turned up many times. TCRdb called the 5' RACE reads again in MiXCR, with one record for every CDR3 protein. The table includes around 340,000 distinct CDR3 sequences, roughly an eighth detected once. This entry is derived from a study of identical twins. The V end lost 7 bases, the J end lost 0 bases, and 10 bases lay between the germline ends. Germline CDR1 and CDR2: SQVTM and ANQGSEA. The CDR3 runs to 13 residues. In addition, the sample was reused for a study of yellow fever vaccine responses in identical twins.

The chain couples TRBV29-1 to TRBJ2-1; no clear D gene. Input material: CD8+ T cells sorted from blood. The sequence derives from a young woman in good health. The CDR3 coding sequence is TGCAGCGCATACTTAGGCTCCTACAATGAGCAGTTCTTC. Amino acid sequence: CSAYLGSYNEQFF.